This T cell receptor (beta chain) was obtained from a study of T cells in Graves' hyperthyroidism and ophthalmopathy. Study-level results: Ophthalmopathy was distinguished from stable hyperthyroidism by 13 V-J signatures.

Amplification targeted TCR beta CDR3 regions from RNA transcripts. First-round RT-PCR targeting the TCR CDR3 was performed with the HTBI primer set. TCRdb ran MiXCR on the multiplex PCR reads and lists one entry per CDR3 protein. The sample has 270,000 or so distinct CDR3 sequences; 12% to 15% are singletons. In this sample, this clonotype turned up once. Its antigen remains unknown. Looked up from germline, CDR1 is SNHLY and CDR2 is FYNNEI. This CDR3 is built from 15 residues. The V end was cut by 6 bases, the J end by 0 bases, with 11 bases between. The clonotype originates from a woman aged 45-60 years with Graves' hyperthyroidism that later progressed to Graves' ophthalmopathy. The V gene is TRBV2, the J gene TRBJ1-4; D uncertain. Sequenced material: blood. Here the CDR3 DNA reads TGTGCCAGCAGCGTAGGGTTTGCAACTAATGAAAAACTGTTTTTT. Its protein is CASSVGFATNEKLFF.